The 13 T cell receptor beta chains below all came from one sample that was sequenced in a study of shared clonotypes between healthy human individuals. Sequencing was performed with immunoSEQ multiplex PCR; in TCRdb, only in-frame clones are kept and a portion is missing. Altogether millions of clones are present, around 95% being singletons, with the ten largest covering about 0.13%. Sample: naive CD4+ T cells sorted from blood. Subset defined: CD45RA+ positively selected. The source is a man between 18 and 29 years old in good health.

V and J are TRBV9 and TRBJ2-7, with D possibly TRBD1 on 5 matching bases. Germline V gives CDR1 SGDLS, CDR2 YYNGEE. Trimming took off 0 bases at V and 1 base at J, with 14 bases between the two ends. The CDR3 contains 16 residues. For the CDR3, the DNA is TGTGCCAGCAGCGTAGGGGAAGGGGCTTCGTCCTACGAGCAGTACTTC. Protein product: CASSVGEGASSYEQYF.

V gene TRBV25-1 combines with J gene TRBJ2-3; possible D gene TRBD1, 5 bases. V was cut by 5 bases and J by 4 bases, with 13 bases left in between. Looked up from germline, CDR1 is MGHDK and CDR2 is SYGVNS. The CDR3 extends over 14 amino acids. The CDR3 bases are TGTGCCAGCAGTCCGCAGGGTTTTGCAGATACGCAGTATTTT. This translates into CASSPQGFADTQYF. Full variable domain (outside the CDR3, taken from reference TRBV25-1 and TRBJ2-3): EADIYQTPRYLVIGTGKKITLECSQTMGHDKMYWYQQDPGMELHLIHYSYGVNSTEKGDLSSESTVSRIRTEHFPLTLESARPSHTSQYLCASSPQGFADTQYFGPGTRLTVL.

The DNA for the CDR3 is TGTGCCAGCAGAGACACTAGGTCACCCCTCCACTTT. Translating it yields CASRDTRSPLHF. This chain links TRBV28 with TRBJ1-6; the D is unclear. This CDR3 spans 12 amino acids. Looked up from germline, CDR1 is MDHEN and CDR2 is SYDVKM. V shed 6 bases and J shed 10 bases, with 10 bases lying between them.

The chain combines TRBV9 with TRBJ2-5; D call uncertain. V lost 3 bases, J lost 5 bases, and 14 bases lay in between. This CDR3 contains 14 residues. Germline V gene lookup returns CDR1 SGDLS and CDR2 YYNGEE. As DNA, the CDR3 is TGTGCCAGCAGCGCCGGGTCTGTGGGGGAGACCCAGTACTTC. It specifies CASSAGSVGETQYF.

This clone was seen once. Other DNA sequences in the sample encode the same CDR3. This chain links TRBV5-4 with TRBJ2-3; no clear D gene. The CDR3 loop spans 13 amino acids. V shed 1 base and J shed 1 base, with 4 bases lying between them. The germline V gene encodes CDR1 SGHNT and CDR2 YYREEE (reference sequence). CDR3 in amino acids: CASSLTGTDTQYF. CDR3 coding DNA: TGTGCCAGCAGCTTGACGGGCACAGATACGCAGTATTTT.

The CDR3, as DNA: TGTGCCAGCAGTACAACAGGGGCCTATAATTCACCCCTCCACTTT. Protein product: CASSTTGAYNSPLHF. This rearrangement joins TRBV2 to TRBJ1-6, with 7 bases matching TRBD1. The germline V gene has CDR1 SNHLY and CDR2 FYNNEI. The trim removed 5 bases at V and 2 bases at J, leaving 3 bases unmatched. The CDR3 consists of 15 residues.

The rearrangement joins TRBV10-1 to TRBJ2-3, with 7 nucleotides matching TRBD2. Unmatched junction bases numbered 11, after V lost 6 bases and J lost 5 bases. CDR3 length equals 15 residues. From germline, CDR1 is WNHNN and CDR2 SYGVQD (reference sequence). The CDR3 is CASSLPGGGIDTQYF. The DNA for the CDR3 is TGCGCCAGCAGCCTCCCCGGCGGGGGAATAGATACGCAGTATTTT.

The V call is TRBV2, the J call TRBJ1-1; unclear D gene. CDR1 is SNHLY and CDR2 is FYNNEI in the germline V gene. The CDR3 contains 13 residues. The V and J ends lost 7 bases and 2 bases respectively, with 11 bases between them. CDR3 sequence: CASTGALNTEAFF. CDR3 nucleotide sequence: TGTGCCAGCACAGGTGCTCTAAACACTGAAGCTTTCTTT.

The chain carries TRBV14 and TRBJ1-6; TRBD1 matches at 7 bases. This CDR3 region has 15 residues. Germline V lookup: CDR1 SGHDN, CDR2 FVKESK. J was trimmed by 9 bases and V by 4 bases; bases with no gene match: 9. The CDR3 reads CASSPLGGLGSPLHF. The CDR3 DNA sequence: TGTGCCAGCAGCCCCTTAGGGGGCCTGGGTTCACCCCTCCACTTT.

The V gene is TRBV18, the J gene TRBJ2-7, with 11 bases fitting TRBD1. Losses at the gene ends were 5 bases for V and 3 bases for J; bases not matched to a gene: 9. The CDR3 totals 16 residues. Germline V lookup: CDR1 KGHSH, CDR2 LQKENI. The CDR3 DNA reads as TGTGCCAGCTCATATTCGACCGGGACAGGGGGCTACGAGCAGTACTTC. Its protein product is CASSYSTGTGGYEQYF.

J is TRBJ1-3 and V is TRBV6-1; 7 nucleotides align to TRBD1. The CDR3 is made up of 15 amino acids. The trim removed 5 bases at V and 0 bases at J, leaving 4 bases unmatched. Germline V gene sequence: CDR1 MNHNS, CDR2 SASEGT. Written as DNA, the CDR3 is TGTGCCAGCAGTCCGGACAGGATCTCTGGAAACACCATATATTTT. Translation: CASSPDRISGNTIYF.

This chain joins TRBV7-9 and TRBJ2-1; TRBD2 aligns across 10 bases. This CDR3 spans 17 amino acids. Germline V lookup: CDR1 SEHNR, CDR2 FQNEAQ (reference sequence). Trimming cost V 0 bases and J 4 bases; bases outside gene matches: 6. The CDR3 loop is CASSLALAGDRYNEQFF. The CDR3 coding sequence is TGTGCCAGCAGCTTAGCGCTAGCGGGAGATCGGTACAATGAGCAGTTCTTC.

This chain joins TRBV6-1 and TRBJ1-2; 9 bases agree with TRBD1. The CDR3 sequence is 14 residues long. Germline CDR1 and CDR2: MNHNS and SASEGT. Losses at the gene ends were 6 bases for V and 6 bases for J; bases not matched to a gene: 8. CDR3 in amino acids: CASRGLQGAHGYTF. As DNA, the CDR3 is TGTGCCAGCAGGGGATTACAGGGGGCGCATGGCTACACCTTC.